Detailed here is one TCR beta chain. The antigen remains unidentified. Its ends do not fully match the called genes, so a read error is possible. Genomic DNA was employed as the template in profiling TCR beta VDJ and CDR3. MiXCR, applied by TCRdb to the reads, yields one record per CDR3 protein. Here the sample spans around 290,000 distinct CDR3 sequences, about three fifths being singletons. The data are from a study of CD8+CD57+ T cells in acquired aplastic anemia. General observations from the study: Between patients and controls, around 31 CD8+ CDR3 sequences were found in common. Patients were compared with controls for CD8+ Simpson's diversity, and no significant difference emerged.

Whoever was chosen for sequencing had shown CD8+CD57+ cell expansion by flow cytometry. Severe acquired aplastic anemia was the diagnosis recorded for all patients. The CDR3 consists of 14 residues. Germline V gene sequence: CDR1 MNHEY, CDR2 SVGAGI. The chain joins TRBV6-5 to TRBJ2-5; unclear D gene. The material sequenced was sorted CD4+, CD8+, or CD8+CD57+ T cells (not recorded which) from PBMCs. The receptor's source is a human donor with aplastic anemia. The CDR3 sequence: CSSSYSNRGETQYF. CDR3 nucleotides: TGTTCCAGCAGTTACTCGAACCGCGGAGAGACTCAGTACTTC.